This T cell receptor beta chain was recorded in a study of blood T cell repertoires in COVID-19. Sequenced by immunoSEQ multiplex PCR; TCRdb stores in-frame clones only, minus some. The repertoire consists of fewer than 35,000 clones, with just over 90% occurring once and the leading ten covering around 3.6%. Germline trimming cut 5 bases from V and 4 bases from J; bases unmatched to any gene: 9. The length of the CDR3 is 15 residues. Germline V CDR1 and CDR2: MNHEY, SMNVEV (reference sequence). This receptor was taken from a man aged 60 to 75 with acute or convalescent COVID-19. The chain links TRBV27 to TRBJ1-1, with 8 bases aligning to TRBD1. Material for sequencing was peripheral blood. CDR3 sequence: CASSTRTGRGTEAFF. The CDR3 coding sequence is TGTGCCAGCAGTACCCGGACAGGGCGTGGCACTGAAGCTTTCTTT.